The rows below give T cell receptor beta chains drawn from one sample of a study of T cells after yellow fever vaccination. TCRdb called the 5' RACE reads again in MiXCR, with one record for every CDR3 protein. Here the sample spans around 550,000 distinct CDR3 sequences, about 19% being singletons. Sequenced material: PBMCs, taken 15 days after the yellow fever booster vaccination. The receptors were gathered from a man aged 25 to 40 who received the YFV17D yellow fever vaccine. Both conserved end residues are trimmed from each CDR3. Fields, in order: V gene, clone size, CDR3 length, CDR3 protein. Clone size is not always given. Where it is, it says once, few, many or a class for expanded clones.

TRBV5-1 many 13 ASSLIPGQGIEQF
TRBV29-1 few 15 SVSGTSGDLGDNEQF
TRBV18 . 13 ASSPKRDYLRGYT
TRBV6-5 few 13 ASSYALRGSYEQY
TRBV15 few 13 ATSREGGRIYEQF
TRBV7-2 few 13 ASSLKVDLQETQY
TRBV29-1 many 12 SVTGTSGGNEQF
TRBV20-1 few 11 SAAGGRGDTQY
TRBV7-9 few 12 ASSLTVTANGYT
TRBV9 . 14 ASSVEGIITYNEQF
TRBV10-3 . 11 AIERDLADTQY
TRBV28 few 11 ASRSTGPGKLF
TRBV5-4 . 13 ASSPWGAGRSPLH
TRBV20-1 . 10 SARDPSHPQY
TRBV7-3 many 11 ASSPRRGGELF
TRBV5-6 . 12 ASSTTEYTYEQY
TRBV27 few 16 ASSTQRERTHDTDTQY
TRBV3-1 . 12 ASSQDPWSEEQY
TRBV27 . 13 ASSLGAGGRNEQF
TRBV6-1 . 12 ASSEGNSNQPQH
TRBV4-1 . 13 ASSQETRGGTEAF
TRBV18 . 14 ASSTSGTANTGELF
TRBV5-1 . 10 ASSFDGVVAF
TRBV2 . 13 ASISGLAGPYAQY
TRBV7-2 . 13 ASSLPLSVPHEQY
TRBV27 . 13 ASRSRAGHYNEQF
TRBV12-3/TRBV12-4 few 15 ASRDSGTSAGANVLT
TRBV6-5 few 10 ASTRDFYGYT
TRBV12-3/TRBV12-4 few 13 ASSLDRTNTGELF
TRBV20-1 . 11 SARDGKTGELF
TRBV7-2 . 11 ASSPGLANIQY
TRBV7-2 . 12 ASSLEPGPYEQY
TRBV20-1 . 10 SARDIDQPQH
TRBV6-1 . 13 ASSVRDSARGEQF
TRBV4-3 . 13 ASSQGSSPYNEQF
TRBV20-1 . 12 SATLAARSYEQY
TRBV6-5 few 12 ASSFQAGGDEQY
TRBV2 many 14 ASSETEPSSYNEQF
TRBV29-1 . 8 SVERTPTF
TRBV7-7 . 12 ASSQTGERETQY
TRBV3-1 few 15 ASSQGPAGGQYNEQF